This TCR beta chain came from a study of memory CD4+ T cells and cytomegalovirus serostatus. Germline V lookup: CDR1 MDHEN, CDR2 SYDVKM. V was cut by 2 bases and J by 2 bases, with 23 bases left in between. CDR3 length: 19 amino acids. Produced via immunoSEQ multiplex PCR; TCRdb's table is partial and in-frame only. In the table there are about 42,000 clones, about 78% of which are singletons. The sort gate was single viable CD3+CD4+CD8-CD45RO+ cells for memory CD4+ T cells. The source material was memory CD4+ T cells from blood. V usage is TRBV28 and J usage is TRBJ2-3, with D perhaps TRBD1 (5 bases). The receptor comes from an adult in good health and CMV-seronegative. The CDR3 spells CASSLRPGRQWGLTDTQYF. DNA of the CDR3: TGTGCCAGCAGTTTAAGGCCGGGCCGACAGTGGGGTCTCACAGATACGCAGTATTTT.